Listed below are T cell receptor beta chains from one sample, sequenced in a study of T cells in Graves' hyperthyroidism and ophthalmopathy. MiXCR was run by TCRdb on the multiplex PCR reads, yielding one entry per CDR3 protein. The sample contains 490,000 or so distinct CDR3 sequences, roughly 22% of which appear only once. Sequences were obtained from blood. These TCRs come from a woman in her 70s with Graves' ophthalmopathy. Both conserved end residues are part of each CDR3. Each record gives: V gene, D gene, clone size, J gene, CDR3 protein, CDR3 DNA. A D gene is named only where the DNA matches it firmly. The size field is filled for only some rows; it gives once, few, many or a size class.

TRBV6-2/TRBV6-3	.	.	TRBJ2-2	CASSYFPLAPNTGELFF	TGTGCCAGCAGTTACTTCCCACTAGCCCCAAACACCGGGGAGCTGTTTTTT
TRBV28	.	.	TRBJ1-4	CASSLFRGRSNEKLFF	TGTGCCAGCAGTTTATTCCGGGGGCGGTCTAATGAAAAACTGTTTTTT
TRBV7-9	.	.	TRBJ1-1	CASSLATLPGTEAFF	TGTGCCAGCAGCTTAGCCACCTTACCGGGCACTGAAGCTTTCTTT
TRBV20-1	TRBD2	few	TRBJ2-7	CSAKTSGRDYEQYF	TGCAGTGCTAAGACTAGCGGGAGGGACTACGAGCAGTACTTC
TRBV15	.	few	TRBJ1-5	CATSREQGTNQPQHF	TGTGCCACCAGCAGAGAACAGGGTACCAATCAGCCCCAGCATTTT
TRBV10-3	.	few	TRBJ2-5	CAVGLPQETQYF	TGTGCCGTCGGACTCCCCCAAGAGACCCAGTACTTC
TRBV6-5	.	few	TRBJ1-2	CASSYSDSYGYTF	TGTGCCAGCAGTTACTCGGACAGCTATGGCTACACCTTC
TRBV20-1	TRBD1	many	TRBJ1-1	CSARRGPEAFF	TGCAGTGCTAGAAGGGGGCCCGAAGCTTTCTTT
TRBV20-1	TRBD2	few	TRBJ2-1	CSASSGLAGGANEQFF	TGCAGTGCTAGCTCCGGACTAGCGGGAGGTGCAAATGAGCAGTTCTTC
TRBV19	.	few	TRBJ2-2	CASTHVGSNTGELFF	TGTGCCAGTACCCATGTGGGCTCGAACACCGGGGAGCTGTTTTTT
TRBV10-3	TRBD2	many	TRBJ2-7	CAISGTSDEQYF	TGTGCCATCAGCGGGACTAGCGACGAGCAGTACTTC
TRBV27	TRBD2	.	TRBJ2-2	CASSRSGSYTGELFF	TGTGCCAGCAGCCGAAGCGGGAGTTACACCGGGGAGCTGTTTTTT
TRBV7-2	.	few	TRBJ2-5	CASSLWFSAPETQYF	TGTGCCAGCAGCTTATGGTTCAGTGCCCCAGAGACCCAGTACTTC
TRBV28	.	many	TRBJ1-1	CASRLFSVGKNTEAFF	TGTGCCAGCAGACTATTCTCCGTAGGGAAGAACACTGAAGCTTTCTTT
TRBV20-1	.	.	TRBJ1-2	CSAKGLDYGYTF	TGCAGTGCTAAGGGGTTGGACTATGGCTACACCTTC
TRBV27	TRBD1	.	TRBJ2-7	CASSWTGDYEQYF	TGTGCCAGCAGTTGGACAGGGGACTACGAGCAGTACTTC
TRBV7-2	TRBD2	.	TRBJ2-7	CASSMTSGLGQYF	TGTGCCAGCAGCATGACTAGCGGTCTTGGGCAGTACTTC
TRBV6-1	.	few	TRBJ1-2	CASSQLSRRYGYTF	TGTGCCAGCAGTCAACTATCCCGAAGGTATGGCTACACCTTC
TRBV7-8	.	many	TRBJ2-5	CASSLLTGQETQYF	TGTGCCAGCAGCTTACTGACAGGCCAAGAGACCCAGTACTTC
TRBV20-1	.	.	TRBJ2-7	CSANPSYEQYF	TGCAGTGCTAACCCCTCCTACGAGCAGTACTTC
TRBV18	.	.	TRBJ1-1	CASSPPRGGANTEAFF	TGTGCCAGCTCACCACCCCGGGGTGGGGCGAACACTGAAGCTTTCTTT
TRBV11-2	.	.	TRBJ2-1	CASSLRGGTSSYNEQFF	TGTGCCAGCAGCTTACGGGGCGGTACGAGCTCCTACAATGAGCAGTTCTTC
TRBV3-1	TRBD2	few	TRBJ2-1	CASSDGLAGVYNEQFF	TGTGCCAGCAGCGACGGACTAGCGGGAGTCTACAATGAGCAGTTCTTC
TRBV29-1	TRBD1	few	TRBJ1-6	CSVAVDGTGHGSPLHF	TGCAGCGTCGCCGTGGACGGGACAGGCCATGGATCACCCCTCCACTTT
TRBV10-3	TRBD1	few	TRBJ1-1	CAITTGGTNTEAFF	TGTGCCATCACAACAGGGGGCACAAACACTGAAGCTTTCTTT
TRBV28	TRBD1	many	TRBJ1-1	CASSFGTGNTEAFF	TGTGCCAGCAGTTTCGGGACAGGGAACACTGAAGCTTTCTTT
TRBV2	TRBD2	once	TRBJ2-7	CASSLAAPTYEQYF	TGTGCCAGCAGTCTAGCGGCTCCTACCTACGAGCAGTACTTC
TRBV3-1	.	.	TRBJ1-6	CASSVGGAESPLHF	TGTGCCAGCAGCGTGGGGGGGGCTGAATCACCCCTCCACTTT
TRBV6-5	.	.	TRBJ1-2	CASSFGAGKGGYTF	TGTGCCAGCAGTTTCGGGGCAGGGAAAGGTGGCTACACCTTC
TRBV6-5	TRBD2	few	TRBJ2-1	CASSYSGGSRYNEQFF	TGTGCCAGCAGTTATAGTGGCGGGAGTAGATACAATGAGCAGTTCTTC
TRBV12-3/TRBV12-4	TRBD2	many	TRBJ2-1	CASSFPLAGGPYNEQFF	TGTGCCAGCAGTTTTCCCTTAGCGGGAGGGCCCTACAATGAGCAGTTCTTC
TRBV15	TRBD1	few	TRBJ2-5	CATSRERQGILKETQYF	TGTGCCACCAGCAGGGAAAGACAGGGAATTTTAAAAGAGACCCAGTACTTC
TRBV20-1	.	few	TRBJ1-2	CSARGTVYYGYTF	TGCAGTGCTAGAGGGACGGTATACTATGGCTACACCTTC
TRBV5-1	TRBD1	.	TRBJ2-7	CASSLSPGQGNYEQYF	TGCGCCAGCAGCCTCTCGCCGGGACAGGGCAACTACGAGCAGTACTTC
TRBV30	TRBD2	few	TRBJ2-2	CAWKAGGRTGELFF	TGTGCCTGGAAGGCGGGAGGGAGGACCGGGGAGCTGTTTTTT
TRBV7-9	TRBD2	few	TRBJ2-5	CASSSSGRALETQYF	TGTGCCAGCAGTTCTAGCGGGAGGGCCCTTGAGACCCAGTACTTC
TRBV7-3	.	many	TRBJ2-5	CASSPKGLQETQYF	TGTGCCAGCAGCCCGAAAGGGTTACAAGAGACCCAGTACTTC
TRBV7-2	.	many	TRBJ2-2	CASSTSGHGELFF	TGTGCCAGCAGCACGTCAGGGCACGGGGAGCTGTTTTTT
TRBV6-1	.	.	TRBJ2-1	CASSEQVITSSYNEQFF	TGTGCCAGCAGTGAACAGGTGATAACCAGCTCCTACAATGAGCAGTTCTTC
TRBV27	.	many	TRBJ1-2	CASSLSPPTGNYGYTF	TGTGCCAGCAGTTTAAGTCCTCCGACAGGAAACTATGGCTACACCTTC
TRBV18	.	few	TRBJ2-3	CASSAAGTDTQYF	TGTGCCAGCTCAGCGGCAGGCACAGATACGCAGTATTTT
TRBV2	TRBD1	many	TRBJ2-3	CASRVQGAGLTDTQYF	TGTGCCAGCAGGGTACAGGGGGCTGGACTCACAGATACGCAGTATTTT
TRBV20-1	.	many	TRBJ1-4	CSAREGGREKLFF	TGCAGTGCTCGAGAAGGGGGGCGAGAAAAACTGTTTTTT
TRBV18	TRBD2	few	TRBJ2-5	CASSPRTSGKGTQYF	TGTGCCAGCTCACCAAGGACTAGCGGGAAAGGGACCCAGTACTTC
TRBV29-1	.	few	TRBJ1-5	CSVLDLDIPGQPQHF	TGCAGCGTTTTAGATTTGGACATCCCAGGGCAGCCCCAGCATTTT